Shown below are 28 T cell receptor beta chains from a single sample sequenced in a study of T-cell reconstitution after alpha-beta-depleted transplantation in children. The library targeted TCRbeta and was prepared with unique molecular identifiers. TCRdb independently ran MiXCR on the PCR reads; one entry per CDR3 protein. The sample has roughly 590,000 distinct CDR3 sequences; 16% are singletons. This sample comprised PBMCs from the stem cell graft donor, obtained from the stem cell graft. Receptor source: a human donor who donated a stem cell graft to a child with acute myeloid leukemia.

To note about this clonotype: This clone may be a read error of a much larger clone one base away. V gene TRBV6-5 combines with J gene TRBJ1-2, with D tentatively TRBD1 (5 bases). CDR3 length: 15 residues. Germline loops: CDR1 MNHEY, CDR2 SVGAGI. The CDR3 is CAGSYGTGIRNGYTF. CDR3 in DNA: TGTGCCGGCAGTTACGGGACGGGGATTCGGAATGGCTACACCTTC.

As concerns this clonotype: A clone one base away is much larger, so this may be a read error. The chain links TRBV13 to TRBJ1-1, with D possibly TRBD1 on 6 matching bases. CDR1 PRHDT and CDR2 FYEKMQ come from the germline V gene (reference sequence). V lost 6 bases and J lost 7, with 15 bases in between. The CDR3 length is 13 residues. CDR3 nucleotide sequence: TGTGCCAGCAGTTGGACAGCGGTGGTTGAAGCTTTCTTT. It translates to CASSWTAVVEAFF.

This clonotype was seen only a few times. The chain uses TRBV27 and TRBJ1-5; possibly TRBD1 for D (5 bases). Per the germline V gene, CDR1 is MNHEY and CDR2 is SMNVEV (reference sequence). The V end lost 0 bases, the J end lost 9 bases, and 15 bases lay between the germline ends. This CDR3 has 15 residues. The CDR3 DNA sequence: TGTGCCAGCAGTTTATCTGGGGGGGTCCCGGGGCCCCAGCATTTT. It encodes CASSLSGGVPGPQHF.

This clonotype was seen at least ten times. The chain couples TRBV7-2 to TRBJ1-5; TRBD1 matches at 7 bases. This CDR3 has 15 amino acids. The V gene's germline CDR1 is SGHTA and CDR2 FQGNSA. With 5 bases clipped from V and 1 base from J, the junction kept 5 bases outside the gene matches. The CDR3 DNA reads TGTGCCAGCAGCGTCGAGGGGGCCAGCAATCAGCCCCAGCATTTT. Translating gives CASSVEGASNQPQHF.

The sample holds a few counts of this clonotype. The CDR3 DNA reads TGTGCCAGCAGTGAGACCCCGGGGCGACAAGAGACCCAGTACTTC. Protein: CASSETPGRQETQYF. This chain connects TRBV2 to TRBJ2-5, with D tentatively TRBD1 or TRBD2 (5 bases each). The CDR3 consists of 15 residues. V was shortened by 3 bases and J by 2 bases, with 13 bases between the two germline ends. The germline V gene has CDR1 SNHLY and CDR2 FYNNEI.

This clonotype was seen ten or more times. This sequence joins TRBV12-3 or TRBV12-4 and TRBJ1-5; D is unclear. The CDR3 loop spans 14 amino acids. V dropped 5 bases and J dropped 3 bases, with 11 bases sitting between them. In DNA form, the CDR3 reads TGTGCCAGCAGTCCTGATGGGCACAATCAGCCCCAGCATTTT. It encodes CASSPDGHNQPQHF.

The CDR3 DNA reads TGTGCCAGCAGCTTAGGGGCCACGGGGTTCTTT. Translation gives CASSLGATGFF. The chain is built from TRBV7-2 and TRBJ1-1, with D unresolved. CDR1 is SGHTA and CDR2 is FQGNSA in the germline V gene. The CDR3 spans 11 residues. Trimming pared 1 base from V and 14 bases from J, leaving 11 bases between.

The V call is TRBV20-1, the J call TRBJ1-1, with 9 bases lining up with TRBD1. The CDR3 loop spans 16 amino acids. The germline CDR1 and CDR2 sequences are DFQATT and SNEGSKA (reference sequence). CDR3 sequence reads: CCVRPPGQGPDTEAFF. CDR3 coding DNA: TGCTGTGTCAGACCCCCGGGACAGGGACCGGACACTGAAGCTTTCTTT.

This clonotype was recorded at least ten times. The V and J genes are TRBV9 and TRBJ2-1; 9 nucleotides line up with TRBD2. The CDR3 loop spans 13 amino acids. V lost 4 bases to trimming and J lost 4 bases; unmatched junction nucleotides: 0. CDR1 and CDR2 from the germline V gene are SGDLS and YYNGEE. CDR3 amino acids: CASSTSGYNEQFF. In DNA form, the CDR3 reads TGTGCCAGCAGCACTAGCGGGTACAATGAGCAGTTCTTC.

In this sample, this clonotype turned up many times. The rearrangement joins TRBV6-1 to TRBJ2-2; D unresolved. V lost 6 bases and J 0 bases, leaving 5 bases between the germline ends. Per germline, CDR1 MNHNS and CDR2 SASEGT. The CDR3 sequence is 13 residues long. CDR3 amino acids: CASRDPNTGELFF. The CDR3 nucleotides are TGTGCCAGCAGGGACCCGAACACCGGGGAGCTGTTTTTT.

This clonotype was observed at least ten times. The rearrangement links TRBV5-1 to TRBJ2-7; possibly TRBD2 for D (6 bases). Trimming took off 4 bases at V and 7 bases at J, with 12 bases between the two ends. CDR1 and CDR2 from the germline V gene are SGHRS and YFSETQ. This CDR3 is built from 12 residues. In nucleotides, the CDR3 is TGCGCCAGCAGCCCGATTAGCGGAGAGCAGTACTTC. It encodes CASSPISGEQYF.

This clonotype was detected a few times. The rearrangement uses TRBV18 and TRBJ2-7; D not resolved. CDR3 length: 11 residues. Germline values: CDR1 KGHSH, CDR2 LQKENI. With 2 bases removed from V and 6 bases from J, the gap between germline ends came to 5 bases. As DNA, the CDR3 is TGTGCCAGCTCACCATTGACCGAGCAGTACTTC. Its protein product is CASSPLTEQYF.

On this clonotype itself: This may stem from a read error, because a much larger clone lies one nucleotide away. The chain couples TRBV20-1 to TRBJ1-2, with D possibly being TRBD1 (5 bases). The germline V and J ends were trimmed by 0 bases and 4 bases, with 15 bases remaining between them. The CDR3 loop spans 15 amino acids. Looked up from germline, CDR1 is DFQATT and CDR2 is SNEGSKA (reference sequence). The CDR3 is CSARERDEASYGYTF. CDR3 DNA sequence: TGCAGTGCTAGAGAGAGGGACGAAGCTAGCTATGGCTACACCTTC.

V gene TRBV15 combines with J gene TRBJ2-7; D ambiguous. The CDR3 contains 14 residues. CDR1 and CDR2 (germline): LNHNV, YYDKDF (reference sequence). V lost 0 bases and J lost 3, with 9 bases in between. The CDR3 spells CATSRDRESYEQYF. Written as DNA, the CDR3 is TGTGCCACCAGCAGAGATAGAGAGAGCTACGAGCAGTACTTC.

The V and J genes are TRBV28 and TRBJ2-2, with D unresolved. The germline V and J ends were trimmed by 2 bases and 3 bases, with 19 bases remaining between them. This CDR3 region has 18 residues. Germline V gene sequence: CDR1 MDHEN, CDR2 SYDVKM. The CDR3 nucleotides read TGTGCCAGCAGTTTACTCCTAATTGGTCAGGTCGACACCGGGGAGCTGTTTTTT. This gives the protein CASSLLLIGQVDTGELFF.

This clonotype has a handful of counts. The V and J genes are TRBV7-2 and TRBJ1-5, with D unclear. From germline, CDR1 is SGHTA and CDR2 FQGNSA. The CDR3 runs to 13 residues. V was shortened by 2 bases and J by 5 bases, with 7 bases between the two germline ends. In DNA, the CDR3 is TGTGCCAGCAGCTTATATTCGTATCAGCCCCAGCATTTT. The encoded protein is CASSLYSYQPQHF.

This clonotype was seen at least ten times. V gene TRBV29-1 combines with J gene TRBJ2-1; D is tentatively TRBD1 or TRBD2 (5 bases each). V was pared by 4 bases and J by 9 bases, with 13 bases between. The CDR3 length is 12 residues. The V gene's germline CDR1 is SQVTM and CDR2 ANQGSEA. The CDR3 DNA reads TGCAGCGTTGCCCAGGGTGGGGGTGAGCAGTTCTTC. Its protein is CSVAQGGGEQFF.

J is TRBJ2-2 and V is TRBV5-1; no definite D call. CDR1 is SGHRS and CDR2 is YFSETQ in the germline V gene. V shed 2 bases and J shed 4 bases, with 12 bases lying between them. The CDR3 is 15 residues long. CDR3 bases: TGCGCCAGCAGCTTACGCCAGGAGCCCACCGGGGAGCTGTTTTTT. Protein: CASSLRQEPTGELFF.

V and J are TRBV5-6 and TRBJ1-6, with D maybe TRBD1 (6 bases). The germline V and J ends were trimmed by 5 bases and 0 bases, with 12 bases remaining between them. There are 16 residues in the CDR3. Germline loops: CDR1 SGHDT, CDR2 YYEEEE. CDR3 in DNA: TGTGCCAGCAGATACAGGGCGAGCTCCTATAATTCACCCCTCCACTTT. The encoded protein is CASRYRASSYNSPLHF. The full variable domain, completed using reference TRBV5-6 and TRBJ1-6, is DAGVTQSPTHLIKTRGQQVTLRCSPKSGHDTVSWYQQALGQGPQFIFQYYEEEERQRGNFPDRFSGHQFPNYSSELNVNALLLGDSALYLCASRYRASSYNSPLHFGNGTRLTVT.

In its sample, this clonotype was seen many times. The chain couples TRBV7-2 to TRBJ1-1; 8 nucleotides align to TRBD1. Germline V gives CDR1 SGHTA, CDR2 FQGNSA. Trimming took 5 bases from V and 0 from J; bases not matched to a gene: 5. This CDR3 is 15 amino acids long. For the CDR3, the DNA is TGTGCCAGCAGCCGCCCGGGACAGGTGAACACTGAAGCTTTCTTT. The encoded protein is CASSRPGQVNTEAFF.

This clonotype was recorded at least ten times. The rearrangement joins TRBV10-3 to TRBJ2-7; TRBD1 is a possible D gene (5 bases). V was clipped by 8 bases and J by 3 bases, with 11 bases between them. The CDR3 is 12 amino acids. Germline V gene lookup returns CDR1 ENHRY and CDR2 SYGVKD. This chain's CDR3 is CAIATDIYEQYV. The CDR3 DNA reads as TGTGCCATCGCTACGGACATCTACGAGCAGTACGTC.

The chain joins TRBV7-9 to TRBJ1-1; 9 nucleotides align to TRBD1. The CDR3 has 15 amino acids. V lost 5 bases to trimming and J lost 5 bases; unmatched junction nucleotides: 9. CDR1 and CDR2 from the germline V gene are SEHNR and FQNEAQ (reference sequence). DNA for the CDR3: TGTGCCAGCAGCCCCCAGACAGGGGGGAATACTGAAGCTTTCTTT. This codes for CASSPQTGGNTEAFF.

This clonotype was counted ten times or more. This rearrangement joins TRBV10-3 to TRBJ2-5; no reliable D call. Germline V lookup: CDR1 ENHRY, CDR2 SYGVKD. V lost 4 bases to trimming and J lost 2 bases, with 17 bases between them. The CDR3 runs 16 residues. Here the CDR3 reads CAISALLRDRQETQYF. Here the CDR3 DNA reads TGTGCCATCAGTGCCCTTTTAAGGGATAGACAAGAGACCCAGTACTTC.

This clonotype has a count of ten or more. This chain uses TRBV10-2 with TRBJ2-7, with 7 bases that match TRBD1. V lost 6 bases and J lost 3; bases outside the gene matches: 2. Looked up from germline, CDR1 is WSHSY and CDR2 is SAAADI. The CDR3 contains 12 residues. The CDR3 DNA reads as TGCGCCAGCAGGGGACAGATCTACGAGCAGTACGTC. Its protein product is CASRGQIYEQYV.

At least ten counts were recorded for this clonotype. V usage is TRBV6-1 and J usage is TRBJ2-3; 7 bases map to TRBD2. The V gene's germline CDR1 is MNHNS and CDR2 SASEGT. CDR3 length equals 19 residues. J gave up 0 bases and V 5 bases, and 17 bases lay outside the gene matches. The CDR3 here is CASSRRLHLSGTSTDTQYF. In nucleotides, the CDR3 is TGTGCCAGCAGTCGCCGCCTTCACCTAAGCGGGACTAGCACAGATACGCAGTATTTT.

This clonotype has a handful of counts. The rearrangement joins TRBV4-3 to TRBJ2-7; no firm D call. This CDR3 spans 13 amino acids. Germline V gene lookup returns CDR1 LGHNA and CDR2 YSLEER. The V end lost 0 bases, the J end lost 7 bases, and 10 bases lay between the germline ends. CDR3 bases: TGCGCCAGCAGCCAAGATTGGGTGGGAGAGCAGTACTTC. This gives the protein CASSQDWVGEQYF.

The CDR3 bases are TGTGCCAGCATCTCGAGCAGGGGGATGGTAGATACGCAGTATTTT. It yields the protein CASISSRGMVDTQYF. The J gene is TRBJ2-3, the V gene TRBV7-8; 7 positions match TRBD1. The J segment lost 5 bases and the V segment lost 7 bases, leaving 12 bases of the junction unmatched. Germline loops: CDR1 SGHVS, CDR2 FQNEAQ. The CDR3 runs to 15 residues.

A few counts support this clonotype. The chain couples TRBV6-1 to TRBJ2-6, with 7 bases identical to TRBD1. The CDR3 sequence is 16 residues long. V lost 6 bases and J lost 2; bases outside the gene matches: 7. The germline V gene has CDR1 MNHNS and CDR2 SASEGT. CDR3 sequence: CASSRDRVAGANVLTF. CDR3 nucleotide sequence: TGTGCCAGCAGCCGAGACAGGGTTGCTGGGGCCAACGTCCTGACTTTC.